These T cell receptor beta chains were read from a single sample in a study of blood T cell repertoires in COVID-19. The method was immunoSEQ multiplex PCR; TCRdb's version includes in-frame clones alone and lacks a portion of them. The sample holds about 140,000 clones, about 82% seen once. The sequenced sample consisted of peripheral blood. Every receptor here comes from a woman aged 60-75 years with acute or convalescent COVID-19. Both conserved end residues are part of each CDR3. D genes are given only for firm matches. Not every row has a clone size; where given, it reads once, few, many or a size class.

v_gene: TRBV10-1
j_gene: TRBJ2-5
abundance: .
d_gene: .
len: 13
CDR3aa: CASSRGRQETQYF
CDR3nt: TGCGCCAGCAGTAGGGGTAGGCAAGAGACCCAGTACTTC

v_gene: TRBV9
j_gene: TRBJ2-1
abundance: .
d_gene: TRBD2
len: 15
CDR3aa: CASSVASGGYNEQFF
CDR3nt: TGTGCCAGCAGCGTAGCTAGCGGGGGGTACAATGAGCAGTTCTTC

v_gene: TRBV5-1
j_gene: TRBJ1-3
abundance: .
d_gene: .
len: 15
CDR3aa: CASSVRSSSGNTIYF
CDR3nt: TGCGCCAGCAGCGTCAGGTCCTCCTCTGGAAACACCATATATTTT

v_gene: TRBV7-9
j_gene: TRBJ1-5
abundance: .
d_gene: .
len: 13
CDR3aa: CASSSQGDQPQHF
CDR3nt: TGTGCCAGCAGCTCCCAGGGCGATCAGCCCCAGCATTTT

v_gene: TRBV27
j_gene: TRBJ1-2
abundance: few
d_gene: TRBD1
len: 13
CDR3aa: CASSLGQLGPYTF
CDR3nt: TGTGCCAGCAGTCTGGGACAGCTTGGCCCCTACACCTTC

v_gene: TRBV24-1
j_gene: TRBJ2-3
abundance: .
d_gene: TRBD1
len: 16
CDR3aa: CATSDRPGTGVDTQYF
CDR3nt: TGTGCCACCAGTGATCGACCCGGGACAGGGGTAGATACGCAGTATTTT

v_gene: TRBV28
j_gene: TRBJ1-2
abundance: .
d_gene: .
len: 13
CDR3aa: CASSRPEPYGYTF
CDR3nt: TGTGCCAGCAGTCGACCGGAGCCCTATGGCTACACCTTC

v_gene: TRBV18
j_gene: TRBJ1-2
abundance: .
d_gene: TRBD1
len: 14
CDR3aa: CASSLRTGDYGYTF
CDR3nt: TGTGCCAGCTCCCTACGGACAGGGGACTATGGCTACACCTTC

v_gene: TRBV4-1
j_gene: TRBJ2-7
abundance: .
d_gene: .
len: 13
CDR3aa: CASSQGEGREQYF
CDR3nt: TGCGCCAGCAGCCAAGGTGAAGGGAGGGAGCAGTACTTC

v_gene: TRBV28
j_gene: TRBJ1-5
abundance: once
d_gene: .
len: 16
CDR3aa: CASTYRDANSNQPQHF
CDR3nt: TGTGCCAGCACCTACAGGGATGCCAATAGCAATCAGCCCCAGCATTTT

v_gene: TRBV6-1
j_gene: TRBJ2-7
abundance: few
d_gene: .
len: 14
CDR3aa: CASSDRGQTYEQYF
CDR3nt: TGTGCCAGCAGTGACAGGGGACAAACCTACGAGCAGTACTTC

v_gene: TRBV5-1
j_gene: TRBJ1-1
abundance: .
d_gene: TRBD1
len: 14
CDR3aa: CASSLTGPNTEAFF
CDR3nt: TGCGCCAGCAGCCTGACAGGGCCGAACACTGAAGCTTTCTTT

v_gene: TRBV7-2
j_gene: TRBJ1-2
abundance: .
d_gene: .
len: 17
CDR3aa: CASSLAPGDPLNYGYTF
CDR3nt: TGTGCCAGCAGCTTAGCTCCGGGGGACCCACTTAACTATGGCTACACCTTC

v_gene: TRBV3-1/TRBV3-2
j_gene: TRBJ2-3
abundance: few
d_gene: TRBD2
len: 16
CDR3aa: CASSQASGLSTDTQYF
CDR3nt: TGTGCCAGCAGCCAAGCTAGCGGACTAAGCACAGATACGCAGTATTTT

v_gene: TRBV4-1
j_gene: TRBJ2-5
abundance: .
d_gene: TRBD1
len: 16
CDR3aa: CASSQDPGQGDETQYF
CDR3nt: TGCGCCAGCAGCCAAGACCCGGGACAGGGGGACGAGACCCAGTACTTC

v_gene: TRBV6-2/TRBV6-3
j_gene: TRBJ1-5
abundance: .
d_gene: TRBD1
len: 13
CDR3aa: CASSTGGNQPQHF
CDR3nt: TGTGCCAGCAGCACAGGGGGCAATCAGCCCCAGCATTTT

v_gene: TRBV5-6
j_gene: TRBJ2-7
abundance: .
d_gene: TRBD2
len: 16
CDR3aa: CASSPPGLAVSYEQYF
CDR3nt: TGTGCCAGCAGCCCGCCGGGACTAGCGGTTTCCTACGAGCAGTACTTC

v_gene: TRBV6-7
j_gene: TRBJ2-1
abundance: .
d_gene: .
len: 18
CDR3aa: CASSYSMCTGLALNEQFF
CDR3nt: TGTGCCAGCAGTTACTCGATGTGTACTGGGCTAGCGTTGAATGAGCAGTTCTTC

v_gene: TRBV18
j_gene: TRBJ2-7
abundance: .
d_gene: .
len: 14
CDR3aa: CASSAVRGGDEQYF
CDR3nt: TGTGCCAGCTCAGCTGTTAGGGGAGGCGACGAGCAGTACTTC